The source of this T cell receptor (beta chain) is a study of cytomegalovirus exposure and HLA in healthy donors. The CDR3 totals 16 residues. Germline V gene lookup returns CDR1 MNHEY and CDR2 SVGAGI. The V gene lost 0 bases and the J gene lost 5 bases, with 16 bases spanning the gap. Researchers ran the PCR with 60 Vbeta and 13 Jbeta primers. Per the original methods: A later analysis tallied roughly 77 million unique TCR beta chains, about 9.9 million of them shared. Measured with immunoSEQ multiplex PCR; TCRdb has only the in-frame clones, and not every one. V, J and clone size reflect that table, while D and trimming were determined from the DNA. Of some 110,000 clones listed, 70% to 85% are singletons. Notes on this clone: Its antigen is undetermined.

Findings of the study overall: It was confirmed in vitro that a few of the CMV-associated chains were specific for CMV antigens. Accounts indicate the classifier identified cytomegalovirus status with strong specificity and sensitivity.

The sequence was collected from a man in his 60s in good health and CMV-seronegative. This sequence joins TRBV6-5 and TRBJ1-1, with D perhaps TRBD1 (5 bases). Sequenced input: PBMCs. The DNA of the CDR3 is TGTGCCAGCAGTTACTCGACGCAGGGAGGGAAAACTGAAGCTTTCTTT. Its translation is CASSYSTQGGKTEAFF.